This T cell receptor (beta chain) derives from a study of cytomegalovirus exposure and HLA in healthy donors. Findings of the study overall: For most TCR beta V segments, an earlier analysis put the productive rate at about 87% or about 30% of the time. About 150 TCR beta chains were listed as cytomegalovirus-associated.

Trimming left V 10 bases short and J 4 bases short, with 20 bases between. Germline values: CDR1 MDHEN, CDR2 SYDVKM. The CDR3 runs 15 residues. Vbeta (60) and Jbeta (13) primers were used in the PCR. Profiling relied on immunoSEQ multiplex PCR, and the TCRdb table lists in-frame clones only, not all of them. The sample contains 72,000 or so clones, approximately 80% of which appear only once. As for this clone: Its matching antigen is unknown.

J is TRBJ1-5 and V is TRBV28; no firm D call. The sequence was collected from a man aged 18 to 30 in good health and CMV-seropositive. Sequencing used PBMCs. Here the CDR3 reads CATMETSGLNQPQHF. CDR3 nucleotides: TGTGCCACCATGGAAACCTCGGGTTTAAATCAGCCCCAGCATTTT.